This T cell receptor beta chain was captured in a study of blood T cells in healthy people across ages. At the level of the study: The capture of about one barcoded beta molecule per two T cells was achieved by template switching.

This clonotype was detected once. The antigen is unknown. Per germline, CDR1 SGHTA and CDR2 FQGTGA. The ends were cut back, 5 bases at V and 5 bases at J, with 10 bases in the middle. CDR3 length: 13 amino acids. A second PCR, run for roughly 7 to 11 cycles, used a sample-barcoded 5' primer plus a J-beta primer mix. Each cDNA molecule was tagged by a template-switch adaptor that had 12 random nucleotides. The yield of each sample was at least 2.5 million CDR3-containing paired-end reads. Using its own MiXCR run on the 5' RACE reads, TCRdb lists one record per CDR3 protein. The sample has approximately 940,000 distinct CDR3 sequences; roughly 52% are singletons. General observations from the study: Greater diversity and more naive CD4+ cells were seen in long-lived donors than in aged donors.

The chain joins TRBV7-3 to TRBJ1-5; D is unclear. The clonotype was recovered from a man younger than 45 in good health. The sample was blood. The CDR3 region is CASSADADQPQHF. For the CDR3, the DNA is TGTGCCAGCAGCGCGGACGCAGATCAGCCCCAGCATTTT.